This paragraph reports one T cell receptor (beta chain). The target antigen is unknown. The CDR3 is made up of 17 amino acids. CDR1 and CDR2 from the germline V gene are LNHDA and SQIVND (reference sequence). J gave up 8 bases and V 5 bases, and 18 bases lay outside the gene matches. The sample is drawn from a study of cytomegalovirus exposure and HLA in healthy donors. Whole-study findings and limits: Highly shared variants forming one cluster were likely a sequencing artifact. Accurate prediction of most subjects' HLA-A and HLA-B alleles from TCR beta sequences was reported.

Both 60 Vbeta primers and 13 Jbeta primers went into the PCR. In the original processing: An analysis performed later counted 72 million or so unique TCR beta chains (around 11 million of them shared). Profiling relied on immunoSEQ multiplex PCR, and the TCRdb table lists in-frame clones only, not all of them. Clone size and the V and J calls come from that table; the DNA yielded D and trimming. The sample gives about 210,000 clones, around 86% of which show up once; about 10% is in the top ten. The sequenced sample was PBMCs. The sequence was collected from a woman in her forties or fifties in good health and CMV-seropositive. The rearrangement joins TRBV19 to TRBJ1-1; 9 nucleotides align to TRBD1. The CDR3 is CASSLGQGRPAPGEAFF. The CDR3 bases are TGTGCCAGTAGTCTGGGACAGGGCCGGCCGGCACCGGGGGAAGCTTTCTTT.